The 30 T cell receptor beta chains presented below share a single source sample, sequenced in a study of cytomegalovirus exposure and HLA in healthy donors. TCRdb's copy holds only in-frame clones and misses some; the assay was immunoSEQ multiplex PCR. The sample holds tens of thousands of clones, roughly 93% seen once. Sequences were obtained from PBMCs. All receptors derive from a man aged 25-45 years in good health and CMV-seronegative.

This rearrangement joins TRBV6-5 to TRBJ2-5; 7 nucleotides match TRBD2. Unmatched junction bases numbered 12, after V lost 2 bases and J lost 9 bases. Germline V gene data show CDR1 as MNHEY and CDR2 as SVGAGI. There are 15 residues in the CDR3. The CDR3 protein is CASSYEAGMYGAQYF. The CDR3 DNA reads as TGTGCCAGCAGTTACGAAGCGGGAATGTACGGGGCCCAGTACTTC.

The chain combines TRBV6-5 with TRBJ1-2; possibly TRBD1 for D (5 bases). This CDR3 region has 13 residues. Germline-derived CDR1 and CDR2 are MNHEY and SVGAGI. Between the trimmed V and J ends, which lost 6 bases and 9 bases, there was a span of 17 bases. The CDR3 reads CASSATGVVSYTF. CDR3 bases: TGTGCCAGCAGCGCAACGGGGGTGGTGAGCTACACCTTC.

The chain links TRBV5-4 to TRBJ1-3, with D hard to call. Germline V gives CDR1 SGHNT, CDR2 YYREEE (reference sequence). Trimming stripped 5 bases from V and 0 bases from J, with 9 bases between. The CDR3 contains 14 residues. The CDR3 nucleotides read TGTGCCAGCAGTTCACAGTCCTCTGGAAACACCATATATTTT. Its protein product is CASSSQSSGNTIYF.

The chain employs TRBV2 and TRBJ2-1; D is unresolved. Germline V gene sequence: CDR1 SNHLY, CDR2 FYNNEI. This CDR3 region has 15 residues. With 2 bases removed from V and 4 bases from J, the gap between germline ends came to 12 bases. CDR3 nucleotide sequence: TGTGCCAGCAGTGAAAACCTAGGCCCTTACAATGAGCAGTTCTTC. The encoded protein is CASSENLGPYNEQFF. Full variable domain (remainder filled in from reference TRBV2 and TRBJ2-1): EPEVTQTPSHQVTQMGQEVILRCVPISNHLYFYWYRQILGQKVEFLVSFYNNEISEKSEIFDDQFSVERPDGSNFTLKIRSTKLEDSAMYFCASSENLGPYNEQFFGPGTRLTVL.

The genes are TRBV28 and TRBJ2-1, with D possibly TRBD2 on 5 matching bases. Germline lookup yields CDR1 MDHEN and CDR2 SYDVKM. This CDR3 has 14 amino acids. V lost 8 bases and J lost 7, with 18 bases in between. The CDR3 DNA follows: TGTGCCAGCGGAGGAGTAAAGATCCTGAATGAGCAGTTCTTC. Residues: CASGGVKILNEQFF. The full variable domain, with the rest looked up from reference TRBV28 and TRBJ2-1, is DVKVTQSSRYLVKRTGEKVFLECVQDMDHENMFWYRQDPGLGLRLIYFSYDVKMKEKGDIPEGYSVSREKKERFSLILESASTNQTSMYLCASGGVKILNEQFFGPGTRLTVL.

V is TRBV28 and J is TRBJ1-2; D is perhaps TRBD1 (5 bases). The CDR3 contains 14 residues. Per germline, CDR1 MDHEN and CDR2 SYDVKM. V lost 5 bases and J lost 2, with 12 bases in between. DNA for the CDR3: TGTGCCAGCAGTAGGTTGGGGCTAAACTATGGCTACACCTTC. This gives the protein CASSRLGLNYGYTF.

This chain connects TRBV4-1 to TRBJ2-3, with 9 nucleotides matching TRBD2. CDR3 length equals 14 residues. The V gene's germline CDR1 is MGHRA and CDR2 YSYEKL. V lost 4 bases to trimming and J lost 2 bases; unmatched junction nucleotides: 1. The DNA of the CDR3 is TGCGCCAGCAGCCGGACTAGCGTCACAGATACGCAGTATTTT. Protein product: CASSRTSVTDTQYF.

The chain recombines TRBV2 with TRBJ2-1; 9 bases match TRBD2. V dropped 6 bases and J dropped 4; count of bases not matched to a gene: 10. Germline values: CDR1 SNHLY, CDR2 FYNNEI. The CDR3 has 16 residues. The CDR3 loop reads CASSESLAGRYNEQFF. The DNA of the CDR3 is TGTGCCAGCAGCGAATCCCTAGCGGGAAGATACAATGAGCAGTTCTTC.

This clone was found once. V usage is TRBV27 and J usage is TRBJ1-3, with D possibly TRBD1 on 6 matching bases. Between the trimmed V and J ends, which lost 0 bases and 4 bases, there was a span of 19 bases. This CDR3 has 18 residues. Looked up from germline, CDR1 is MNHEY and CDR2 is SMNVEV (reference sequence). CDR3 loop: CASSLSGLTGKAGNTIYF. DNA for the CDR3: TGTGCCAGCAGTTTATCGGGATTAACAGGGAAAGCGGGAAACACCATATATTTT.

The chain links TRBV10-3 to TRBJ2-1, with 10 bases identical to TRBD2. V lost 1 base, J lost 0 bases, and 3 bases stayed unmatched. Germline CDR1 and CDR2: ENHRY and SYGVKD. The CDR3 sequence is 17 residues long. The CDR3 loop is CAISEFASGSSYNEQFF. The DNA of the CDR3 is TGTGCCATCAGTGAGTTCGCTAGCGGGAGCTCCTACAATGAGCAGTTCTTC.

The V gene is TRBV5-4, the J gene TRBJ2-2; TRBD2 matches 8 bases. The germline V gene encodes CDR1 SGHNT and CDR2 YYREEE (reference sequence). V lost 4 bases, J lost 4 bases, and 9 bases stayed unmatched. This CDR3 has 16 residues. The CDR3 DNA follows: TGTGCCAGCAGCCCGACCGGGACTAGAAGCACCGGGGAGCTGTTTTTT. Its protein is CASSPTGTRSTGELFF.

J is TRBJ1-3 and V is TRBV28; tentatively, D is TRBD1 (6 bases). CDR1 is MDHEN and CDR2 is SYDVKM in the germline V gene. The CDR3 loop spans 16 amino acids. V shed 6 bases and J shed 2 bases, with 17 bases lying between them. CDR3 nucleotide sequence: TGTGCCAGCAGCATATACCACAGGGAAACTGGAAACACCATATATTTT. It is translated as CASSIYHRETGNTIYF.

The chain links TRBV27 to TRBJ1-1; D is undetermined. V lost 3 bases to trimming and J lost 1 base, with 9 bases between them. Germline CDR1 and CDR2: MNHEY and SMNVEV (reference sequence). There are 14 residues in the CDR3. The CDR3 loop reads CASSFNSGNTEAFF. CDR3 nucleotides: TGTGCCAGCAGTTTTAATAGTGGGAACACTGAAGCTTTCTTT.

This clone was picked up one time. The V and J genes are TRBV7-2 and TRBJ2-3; 8 positions agree with TRBD2. V was pared by 3 bases and J by 1 base, with 6 bases of the junction left unmatched. The CDR3 consists of 16 residues. CDR1 and CDR2 from the germline V gene are SGHTA and FQGNSA. This chain's CDR3 is CASSFLSGGRTDTQYF. The CDR3 DNA is TGTGCCAGCAGCTTTCTCAGCGGGGGACGCACAGATACGCAGTATTTT.

The chain uses TRBV11-2 and TRBJ2-7; TRBD2 matches 14 bases. V lost 5 bases to trimming and J lost 1 base; unmatched junction nucleotides: 10. The CDR3 consists of 18 residues. Germline V CDR1 and CDR2: SGHAT, FQNNGV. The CDR3 sequence is CASSQSGLAGDGSYEQYF. In DNA form, the CDR3 reads TGTGCCAGCAGCCAATCGGGACTAGCGGGAGACGGGTCCTACGAGCAGTACTTC.

This clone was found once. V is TRBV6-1 and J is TRBJ2-7; D is possibly TRBD1 (5 bases). From germline, CDR1 is MNHNS and CDR2 SASEGT. V lost 6 bases, J lost 2 bases, and 11 bases lay in between. This CDR3 has 13 residues. CDR3 amino acids: CASSRTPTYEQYF. The CDR3 bases are TGTGCCAGCAGCCGGACACCCACCTACGAGCAGTACTTC.

This rearrangement joins TRBV30 to TRBJ2-7; no clear D. The V gene's germline CDR1 is GTSNPN and CDR2 SVGIG (reference sequence). V was trimmed by 7 bases and J by 6 bases, leaving 13 bases between them. The CDR3 spans 11 residues. The CDR3 sequence: CASLEASEQYF. The CDR3 DNA follows: TGTGCCTCACTTGAAGCCTCCGAGCAGTACTTC.

This chain links TRBV7-3 with TRBJ1-1; D unclear. The germline gives CDR1 SGHTA, CDR2 FQGTGA. Trimming cost V 5 bases and J 4 bases, with 14 bases left between them. The CDR3 length is 14 residues. CDR3 amino acids: CASSRGIGSTEAFF. The CDR3 DNA follows: TGTGCCAGCAGCCGAGGGATTGGGAGCACTGAAGCTTTCTTT.

V usage is TRBV7-2 and J usage is TRBJ1-1; 8 nucleotides match TRBD1. Germline loops: CDR1 SGHTA, CDR2 FQGNSA. The CDR3 is 14 residues long. V trimming: 4 bases; J trimming: 3 bases; junction bases outside the gene matches: 4. CDR3 residues: CASSSRGLDTEAFF. The DNA of the CDR3 is TGTGCCAGCAGCTCCAGGGGGCTCGACACTGAAGCTTTCTTT.

This rearrangement joins TRBV19 to TRBJ2-2; 7 bases line up with TRBD1. This CDR3 is 17 amino acids long. Looked up from germline, CDR1 is LNHDA and CDR2 is SQIVND (reference sequence). Unmatched junction bases numbered 6, after V lost 0 bases and J lost 2 bases. DNA of the CDR3: TGTGCCAGTAGTATAGATTACGCAGGGGGTAACACCGGGGAGCTGTTTTTT. It translates to CASSIDYAGGNTGELFF.

The chain links TRBV11-2 to TRBJ1-2, with unresolved D. This CDR3 spans 15 amino acids. V was trimmed by 4 bases and J by 4 bases, leaving 16 bases between them. Germline values: CDR1 SGHAT, CDR2 FQNNGV. The CDR3 protein is CASSSLRLDSYGYTF. The CDR3 bases are TGTGCCAGCAGCTCGCTTCGCCTGGACTCCTATGGCTACACCTTC.

In the case of this clone: Other DNA sequences in the same sample also yield this CDR3. In nucleotides, the CDR3 is TGTGCCAGCAGTACTGATAGACAGGGACTGAGCTGGTTGGGGTTGAACACTGAAGCTTTCTTT. It specifies CASSTDRQGLSWLGLNTEAFF. The chain uses TRBV2 and TRBJ1-1; 7 bases agree with TRBD1. The CDR3 contains 21 residues. V was clipped by 5 bases and J by 0 bases; unmatched bases: 24. The germline V gene encodes CDR1 SNHLY and CDR2 FYNNEI.

The chain is built from TRBV7-8 and TRBJ1-5, with D possibly TRBD1 on 5 matching bases. With 5 bases removed from V and 2 bases from J, the gap between germline ends came to 22 bases. The CDR3 is 18 amino acids. The germline CDR1 and CDR2 sequences are SGHVS and FQNEAQ. The CDR3 loop is CASSKKPPGINGNQPQHF. In nucleotides, the CDR3 is TGTGCCAGCAGCAAAAAACCCCCAGGGATAAACGGCAATCAGCCCCAGCATTTT. The variable domain in full, completed from reference TRBV7-8 and TRBJ1-5, reads GAGVSQSPRYKVAKRGQDVALRCDPISGHVSLFWYQQALGQGPEFLTYFQNEAQLDKSGLPSDRFFAERPEGSVSTLKIQRTQQEDSAVYLCASSKKPPGINGNQPQHFGDGTRLSIL.

Only one count was recorded for this clone. V usage is TRBV11-2 and J usage is TRBJ2-7; D may be TRBD2 (7 bases). Per the germline V gene, CDR1 is SGHAT and CDR2 is FQNNGV. The V gene lost 0 bases and the J gene lost 4 bases, with 16 bases spanning the gap. This CDR3 spans 16 amino acids. The CDR3 reads CASSLDDQGRVYEQYF. For the CDR3, the DNA is TGTGCCAGCAGCTTAGATGATCAGGGGAGGGTATACGAGCAGTACTTC. The variable domain in full, with the rest retrieved from reference TRBV11-2 and TRBJ2-7, is EAGVAQSPRYKIIEKRQSVAFWCNPISGHATLYWYQQILGQGPKLLIQFQNNGVVDDSQLPKDRFSAERLKGVDSTLKIQPAKLEDSAVYLCASSLDDQGRVYEQYFGPGTRLTVT.

The rearrangement joins TRBV30 to TRBJ2-3; 7 bases agree with TRBD1. The germline V gene encodes CDR1 GTSNPN and CDR2 SVGIG (reference sequence). V shed 1 base and J 0 bases; nucleotides not matched to a gene: 1. This CDR3 has 14 amino acids. CDR3 region: CAWSGQGSTDTQYF. The CDR3 coding sequence is TGTGCCTGGAGTGGACAGGGCAGCACAGATACGCAGTATTTT.

In its sample, this clone was seen a few times. This chain uses TRBV5-1 with TRBJ2-2, with D possibly being TRBD2 (5 bases). This CDR3 has 13 amino acids. Trimming pared 4 bases from V and 6 bases from J, leaving 10 bases between. Germline V gives CDR1 SGHRS, CDR2 YFSETQ. CDR3 loop: CASSIGSPGELFF. The CDR3 DNA reads TGCGCCAGCAGCATTGGGAGTCCCGGGGAGCTGTTTTTT.

The rearrangement links TRBV29-1 to TRBJ2-1; 7 bases fit TRBD2. The CDR3 totals 14 residues. V was clipped by 4 bases and J by 8 bases; unmatched bases: 11. The germline CDR1 and CDR2 sequences are SQVTM and ANQGSEA. CDR3 residues: CSVGLRGRFDEQFF. The DNA for the CDR3 is TGCAGCGTTGGCTTGCGCGGGAGATTCGATGAGCAGTTCTTC.

The rearrangement uses TRBV6-5 and TRBJ1-1, with D possibly being TRBD1 (5 bases). The CDR3 contains 13 residues. Germline CDR1 reads MNHEY; CDR2 reads SVGAGI. V was clipped by 8 bases and J by 3 bases, with 13 bases between them. The CDR3 nucleotides are TGTGCCAGCTTCAAAGGGGATTACACTGAAGCTTTCTTT. This sequence encodes CASFKGDYTEAFF.

This chain uses TRBV19 with TRBJ2-2; the D is unclear. Germline values: CDR1 LNHDA, CDR2 SQIVND (reference sequence). This CDR3 contains 15 residues. Trimming shortened V by 4 bases and J by 1 base, and 10 bases separated the two germline ends. The CDR3 nucleotides read TGTGCCAGTAGTACCGGTCCGGGGAACACCGGGGAGCTGTTTTTT. Translating gives CASSTGPGNTGELFF.

The V gene is TRBV19, the J gene TRBJ2-1, with 9 bases matching TRBD1. There are 15 residues in the CDR3. The V gene end was trimmed by 3 bases and the J gene end by 4 bases; junction bases not matched to a gene: 4. Germline loops: CDR1 LNHDA, CDR2 SQIVND (reference sequence). The CDR3 nucleotides read TGTGCCAGTAGTATCGGGGGACAGGGTTACAATGAGCAGTTCTTC. This codes for CASSIGGQGYNEQFF.